A selection of T cell receptor beta chains follows, all from one sample in a study of early T cells in non-severe SARS-CoV-2 infection. Using its own MiXCR run on the 5' RACE reads, TCRdb lists one record per CDR3 protein. The data contain about 110,000 distinct CDR3 sequences, around an eighth of them singletons. Material: whole blood. These receptors were obtained from an adult who was a healthcare worker with PCR-confirmed SARS-CoV-2 infection or an uninfected control (not recorded which). Both conserved end residues are part of each CDR3. The size entry is marked missing in some rows and otherwise reads once, few, many or a size class.

J: TRBJ2-3; size: many; V: TRBV29-1; CDR3: CSVRTGGIGYF
J: TRBJ2-7; size: NA; V: TRBV3-1; CDR3: CASSQGWDPPYEQYF
J: TRBJ1-2; size: many; V: TRBV24-1; CDR3: CATSDLDFYGYTF
J: TRBJ1-5; size: few; V: TRBV3-1; CDR3: CASSQSSGQETPQHF
J: TRBJ2-7; size: few; V: TRBV27; CDR3: CASSISLGADEQYF
J: TRBJ1-1; size: few; V: TRBV28; CDR3: CASSFWGTEAFF
J: TRBJ2-1; size: NA; V: TRBV19; CDR3: CASSIGRTTYNEQFF
J: TRBJ1-1; size: many; V: TRBV12-5; CDR3: CASGLRQAEAFF
J: TRBJ2-5; size: many; V: TRBV7-2; CDR3: CASTHRTPRVKETQYF
J: TRBJ1-1; size: NA; V: TRBV28; CDR3: CASSPGTTNTEAFF
J: TRBJ1-6; size: NA; V: TRBV14; CDR3: CASSQTQGSSPLHF